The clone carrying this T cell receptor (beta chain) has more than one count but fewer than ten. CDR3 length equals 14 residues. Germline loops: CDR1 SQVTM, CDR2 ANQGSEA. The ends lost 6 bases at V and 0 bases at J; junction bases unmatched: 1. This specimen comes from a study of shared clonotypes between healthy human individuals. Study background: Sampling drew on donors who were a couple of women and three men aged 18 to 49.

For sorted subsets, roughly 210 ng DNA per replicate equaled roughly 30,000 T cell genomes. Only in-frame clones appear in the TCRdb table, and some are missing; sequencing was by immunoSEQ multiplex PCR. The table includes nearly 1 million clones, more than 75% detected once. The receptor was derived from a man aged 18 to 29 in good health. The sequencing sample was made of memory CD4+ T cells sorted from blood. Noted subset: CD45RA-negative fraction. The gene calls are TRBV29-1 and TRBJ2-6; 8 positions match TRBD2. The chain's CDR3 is CSVREGSGANVLTF. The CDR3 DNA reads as TGCAGCGTCCGGGAGGGCTCTGGGGCCAACGTCCTGACTTTC.